The 8 T cell receptor beta chains given below trace back to one sample, sequenced in a study of technical replicates of blood from a handful of donors. Produced via immunoSEQ multiplex PCR; TCRdb's table is partial and in-frame only. Here the sample spans some 8,900 clones, about nine tenths being singletons. Material: PBMCs. These TCRs come from a human donor in good health.

V is TRBV10-2 and J is TRBJ2-1, with D possibly matching TRBD2 (5 bases). In germline, CDR1 is WSHSY, CDR2 SAAADI. The CDR3 contains 13 residues. Trimming shortened V by 6 bases and J by 3 bases, and 9 bases separated the two germline ends. CDR3 region: CASRPGNYNEQFF. The CDR3 DNA follows: TGCGCCAGCAGGCCCGGGAACTACAATGAGCAGTTCTTC.

J is TRBJ2-3 and V is TRBV29-1; D is possibly TRBD2 (5 bases). From germline, CDR1 is SQVTM and CDR2 ANQGSEA. There are 14 residues in the CDR3. The germline V and J ends were trimmed by 7 bases and 2 bases, with 16 bases remaining between them. The CDR3 sequence: CSARRERPTDTQYF. CDR3 in DNA: TGCAGCGCCAGAAGGGAGCGGCCCACAGATACGCAGTATTTT.

This clone was seen only a few times. The chain has TRBV7-2 and TRBJ2-2, with D unclear. This CDR3 spans 14 amino acids. Looked up from germline, CDR1 is SGHTA and CDR2 is FQGNSA. V was cut by 2 bases and J by 2 bases, with 6 bases left in between. CDR3 residues: CASSLQKNTGELFF. The CDR3 DNA follows: TGTGCCAGCAGCTTACAAAAAAACACCGGGGAGCTGTTTTTT.

This clone was seen more than once but under ten times. The chain links TRBV29-1 to TRBJ2-3; 9 bases align to TRBD1. The V gene end was trimmed by 6 bases and the J gene end by 3 bases; junction bases not matched to a gene: 10. CDR3 length: 15 amino acids. Germline CDR1 and CDR2: SQVTM and ANQGSEA. This CDR3 is CSVKRQGGETDTQYF. The CDR3 DNA reads as TGCAGCGTGAAGCGACAGGGGGGCGAGACAGATACGCAGTATTTT.

The CDR3, as DNA: TGTGCCAGCAGTTTAACCGGGACAAACTACAATGAGCAGTTCTTC. Protein product: CASSLTGTNYNEQFF. The genes are TRBV7-9 and TRBJ2-1; possible D gene TRBD1, 6 bases. This CDR3 has 15 amino acids. Trimming shortened V by 6 bases and J by 3 bases, and 15 bases separated the two germline ends. Germline values: CDR1 SEHNR, CDR2 FQNEAQ (reference sequence).

This rearrangement joins TRBV6-1 to TRBJ2-7; 8 nucleotides line up with TRBD1. With V trimmed by 2 bases and J by 6 bases, 3 bases remained unmatched. The germline gives CDR1 MNHNS, CDR2 SASEGT. CDR3 length equals 13 residues. CDR3 nucleotide sequence: TGTGCCAGCAGTGAATCACAGGGGGTCGAGCAGTACTTC. It translates to CASSESQGVEQYF.

This clone was recorded only once. The CDR3 DNA reads TGTGCCAGCACCAGTGGTGGCTTCCAAGAGACCCAGTACTTC. Amino acids: CASTSGGFQETQYF. This sequence joins TRBV5-6 and TRBJ2-5, with D hard to call. CDR3 length: 14 residues. Germline V lookup: CDR1 SGHDT, CDR2 YYEEEE. Trimming shortened V by 6 bases and J by 1 base, and 13 bases separated the two germline ends. The full variable domain, with the rest looked up from reference TRBV5-6 and TRBJ2-5, is DAGVTQSPTHLIKTRGQQVTLRCSPKSGHDTVSWYQQALGQGPQFIFQYYEEEERQRGNFPDRFSGHQFPNYSSELNVNALLLGDSALYLCASTSGGFQETQYFGPGTRLLVL.

The chain employs TRBV5-1 and TRBJ2-1; tentatively, D is TRBD1 (5 bases). With 6 bases removed from V and 0 bases from J, the gap between germline ends came to 13 bases. CDR1 and CDR2 (germline): SGHRS, YFSETQ. The CDR3 has 15 amino acids. CDR3 in amino acids: CASTWAQGSYNEQFF. In DNA, the CDR3 is TGCGCCAGCACCTGGGCCCAGGGCTCCTACAATGAGCAGTTCTTC.